The following is a T cell receptor (beta chain) sequence with its context. Its cognate antigen is unknown. Some clones are missing from TCRdb's copy, which holds only in-frame ones; the method was immunoSEQ multiplex PCR. In the table there are approximately 23,000 clones, 80% to 90% of which are singletons. These data are taken from a study of OX40 agonist ivuxolimab in advanced cancers. In the study overall: Patients achieving partial responses numbered three: one hepatocellular carcinoma case and two cutaneous melanoma cases.

Study-wide results and limits: Some patients who did not respond also had low normalized T-cell clonal expansion. Clones of CD4+ and CD8+ blood T cells grew by week 6 at doses of 0.1 to 3.0 mg/kg.

In germline, CDR1 is SGHTA, CDR2 FQGTGA. Trimming took off 2 bases at V and 5 bases at J, with 7 bases between the two ends. This CDR3 spans 12 amino acids. The sample consisted of CD4+ or CD8+ T cells sorted from blood, taken in a trial of the OX40 agonist ivuxolimab. The TCR comes from an adult with an advanced solid tumor such as melanoma, head and neck, liver or kidney cancer. This chain links TRBV7-3 with TRBJ2-7; perhaps TRBD1 as D (6 bases). The CDR3 protein is CASSLQGNEQYF. CDR3 DNA sequence: TGTGCCAGCAGCTTACAGGGGAACGAGCAGTACTTC.